The 2 T cell receptor beta chains reported below all come from one sample, sequenced in a study of blood T cell repertoires in COVID-19. Here immunoSEQ multiplex PCR was the method, and the copy in TCRdb shows in-frame clones only, minus some. Of 250,000 to 300,000 clones listed, approximately 90% are singletons. Sequenced material: PBMCs or T cells enriched from blood (not recorded which). The receptors originated from a human donor in a cohort exposed to, infected with or recovered from COVID-19 (not recorded which). The donor label of this sample is uncertain.

The chain is built from TRBV5-4 and TRBJ1-2; the D gene is possibly TRBD1 (5 bases). V lost 1 base to trimming and J lost 2 bases, with 9 bases between them. CDR1 is SGHNT and CDR2 is YYREEE in the germline V gene (reference sequence). The CDR3 sequence is 14 residues long. CDR3 DNA: TGTGCCAGCAGCTTGAAAGGGGCGAACTATGGCTACACCTTC. Translating gives CASSLKGANYGYTF.

The chain links TRBV7-3 to TRBJ2-5; D not resolved. Germline CDR1 SGHTA, CDR2 FQGTGA. This CDR3 region has 13 residues. V was trimmed by 2 bases and J by 0 bases, leaving 4 bases between them. CDR3 sequence: CASSLRDQETQYF. In DNA form, the CDR3 reads TGTGCCAGCAGCTTACGGGACCAAGAGACCCAGTACTTC.